The sample holds many counts of the clone carrying this T cell receptor beta chain. The antigen remains unidentified. The record originates from a study of Graves' ophthalmopathy and Graves' hyperthyroidism. Notes on the study in general: Both a roughly 70% sensitivity and an approximately 74% specificity characterized the model's predictions of ophthalmopathy progression.

Transcripts of RNA were the source for amplifying TCR beta CDR3 regions. First-round RT-PCR used HTBI primers; second-round multiplex PCR followed. One entry per CDR3 protein, called by TCRdb with MiXCR from the multiplex PCR reads. The sample includes 620,000 or so distinct CDR3 sequences, roughly 20% of them seen just once. Hyperthyroidism showing no ophthalmopathy within 18 months of follow-up was stable. The authors diagnosed from clinical symptoms, serum thyroxine, TRAb, thyroid ultrasound and orbital computed tomography. Germline lookup yields CDR1 SGHTA and CDR2 FQGNSA. The V end lost 5 bases, the J end lost 8 bases, and 18 bases lay between the germline ends. This CDR3 is 14 amino acids long.

The gene calls are TRBV7-2 and TRBJ1-2; D is possibly TRBD1 (5 bases). The TCR was taken from a woman aged 18-35 years with stable Graves' hyperthyroidism. Some clones in this sample may be carry-over from other donors' samples. The specimen sequenced was peripheral blood. CDR3 region: CASSPGPGPQGYTF. CDR3 nucleotides: TGTGCCAGCAGCCCGGGGCCAGGGCCCCAGGGCTACACCTTC.